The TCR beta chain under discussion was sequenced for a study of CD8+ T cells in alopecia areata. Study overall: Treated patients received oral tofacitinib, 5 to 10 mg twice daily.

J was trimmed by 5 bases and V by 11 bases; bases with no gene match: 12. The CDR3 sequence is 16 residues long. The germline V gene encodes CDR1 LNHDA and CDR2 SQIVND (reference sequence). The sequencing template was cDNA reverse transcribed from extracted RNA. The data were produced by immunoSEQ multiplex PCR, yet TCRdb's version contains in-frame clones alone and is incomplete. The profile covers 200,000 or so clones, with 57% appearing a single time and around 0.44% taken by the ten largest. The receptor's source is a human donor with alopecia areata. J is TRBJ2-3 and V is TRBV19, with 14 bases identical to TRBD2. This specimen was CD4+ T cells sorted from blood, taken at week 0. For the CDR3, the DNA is TGTGCCGGCTCAGGTGGGACTAGCGGGAGTGGAGATACGCAGTATTTT. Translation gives CAGSGGTSGSGDTQYF.